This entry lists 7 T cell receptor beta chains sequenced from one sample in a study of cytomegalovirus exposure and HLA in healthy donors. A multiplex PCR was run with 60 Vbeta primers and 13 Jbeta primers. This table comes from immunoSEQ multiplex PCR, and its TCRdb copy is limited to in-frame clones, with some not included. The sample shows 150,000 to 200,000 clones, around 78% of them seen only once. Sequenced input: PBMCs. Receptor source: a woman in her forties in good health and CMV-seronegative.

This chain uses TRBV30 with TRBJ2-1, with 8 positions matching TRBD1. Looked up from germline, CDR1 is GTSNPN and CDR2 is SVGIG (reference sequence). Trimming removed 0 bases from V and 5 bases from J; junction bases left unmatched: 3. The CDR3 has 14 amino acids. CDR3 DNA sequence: TGTGCCTGGAGTGTACAGGGGGTCCACAATGAGCAGTTCTTC. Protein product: CAWSVQGVHNEQFF. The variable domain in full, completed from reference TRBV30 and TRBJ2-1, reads SQTIHQWPATLVQPVGSPLSLECTVEGTSNPNLYWYRQAAGRGLQLLFYSVGIGQISSEVPQNLSASRPQDRQFILSSKKLLLSDSGFYLCAWSVQGVHNEQFFGPGTRLTVL.

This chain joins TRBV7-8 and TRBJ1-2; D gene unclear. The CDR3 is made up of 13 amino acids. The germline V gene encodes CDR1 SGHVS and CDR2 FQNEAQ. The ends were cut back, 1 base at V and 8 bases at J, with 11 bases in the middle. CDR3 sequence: CASSLDRGRGYTF. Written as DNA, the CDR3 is TGTGCCAGCAGCTTAGATCGGGGAAGAGGCTACACCTTC.

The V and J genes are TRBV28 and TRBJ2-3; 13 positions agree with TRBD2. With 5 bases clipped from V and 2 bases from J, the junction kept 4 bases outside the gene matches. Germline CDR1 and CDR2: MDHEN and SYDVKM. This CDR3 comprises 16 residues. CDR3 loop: CASSLGTSGDTDTQYF. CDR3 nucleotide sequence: TGTGCCAGCAGTCTAGGGACTAGCGGGGACACAGATACGCAGTATTTT.

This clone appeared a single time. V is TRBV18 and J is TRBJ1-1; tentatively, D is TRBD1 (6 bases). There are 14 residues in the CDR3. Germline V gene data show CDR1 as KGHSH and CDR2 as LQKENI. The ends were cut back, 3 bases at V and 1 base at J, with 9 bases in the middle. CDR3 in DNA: TGTGCCAGCTCACCCGGGACAACGAACACTGAAGCTTTCTTT. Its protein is CASSPGTTNTEAFF.

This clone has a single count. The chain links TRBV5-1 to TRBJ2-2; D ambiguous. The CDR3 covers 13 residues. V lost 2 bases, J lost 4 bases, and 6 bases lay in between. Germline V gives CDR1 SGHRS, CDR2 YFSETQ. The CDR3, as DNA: TGCGCCAGCAGCTTCTCCCTCACCGGGGAGCTGTTTTTT. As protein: CASSFSLTGELFF.

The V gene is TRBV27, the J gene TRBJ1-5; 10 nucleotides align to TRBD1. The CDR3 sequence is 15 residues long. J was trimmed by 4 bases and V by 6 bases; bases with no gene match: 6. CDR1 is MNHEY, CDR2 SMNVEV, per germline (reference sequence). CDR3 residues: CASSPGTGANQPQHF. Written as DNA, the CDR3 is TGTGCCAGCAGCCCTGGGACAGGGGCAAATCAGCCCCAGCATTTT.

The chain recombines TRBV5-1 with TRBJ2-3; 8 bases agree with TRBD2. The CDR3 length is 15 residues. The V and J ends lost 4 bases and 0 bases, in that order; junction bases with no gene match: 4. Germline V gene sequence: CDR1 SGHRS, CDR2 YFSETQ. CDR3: CASSISGMSTDTQYF. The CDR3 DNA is TGCGCCAGCAGCATTAGCGGGATGAGCACAGATACGCAGTATTTT.